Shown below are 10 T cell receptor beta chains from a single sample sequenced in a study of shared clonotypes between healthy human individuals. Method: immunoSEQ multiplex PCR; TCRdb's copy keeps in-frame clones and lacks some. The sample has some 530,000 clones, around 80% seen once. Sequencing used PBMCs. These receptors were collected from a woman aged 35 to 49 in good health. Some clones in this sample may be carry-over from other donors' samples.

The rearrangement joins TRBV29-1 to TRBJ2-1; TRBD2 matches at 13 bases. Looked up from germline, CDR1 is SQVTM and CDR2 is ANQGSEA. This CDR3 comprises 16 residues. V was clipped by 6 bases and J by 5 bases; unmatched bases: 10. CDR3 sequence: CSVRTSGRATHNEQFF. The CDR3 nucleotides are TGCAGCGTCCGAACTAGCGGGAGGGCCACGCACAATGAGCAGTTCTTC.

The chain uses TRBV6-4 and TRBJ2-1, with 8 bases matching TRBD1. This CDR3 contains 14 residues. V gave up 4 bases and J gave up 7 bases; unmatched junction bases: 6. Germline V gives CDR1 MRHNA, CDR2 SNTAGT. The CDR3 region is CASSVDREVNEQFF. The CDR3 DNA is TGTGCCAGCAGTGTGGACAGGGAGGTAAATGAGCAGTTCTTC.

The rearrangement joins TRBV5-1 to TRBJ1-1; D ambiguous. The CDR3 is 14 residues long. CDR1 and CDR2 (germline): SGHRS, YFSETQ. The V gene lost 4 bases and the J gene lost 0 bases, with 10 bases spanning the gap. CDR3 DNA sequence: TGCGCCAGCAGCCAGGACGGACTGAACACTGAAGCTTTCTTT. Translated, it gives CASSQDGLNTEAFF.

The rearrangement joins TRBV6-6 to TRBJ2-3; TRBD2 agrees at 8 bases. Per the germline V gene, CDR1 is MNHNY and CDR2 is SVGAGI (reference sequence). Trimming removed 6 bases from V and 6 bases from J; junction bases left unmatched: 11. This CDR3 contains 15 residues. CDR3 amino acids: CASSPGWREDDTQYF. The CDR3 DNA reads TGTGCCAGCAGCCCGGGGTGGCGGGAGGACGATACGCAGTATTTT.

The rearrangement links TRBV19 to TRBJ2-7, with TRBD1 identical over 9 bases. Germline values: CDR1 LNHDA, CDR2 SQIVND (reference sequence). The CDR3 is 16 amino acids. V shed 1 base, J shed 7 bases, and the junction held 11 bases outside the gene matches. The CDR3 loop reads CASSIGTTGQGWEQYF. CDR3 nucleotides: TGTGCCAGTAGTATAGGGACAACGGGACAGGGTTGGGAGCAGTACTTC.

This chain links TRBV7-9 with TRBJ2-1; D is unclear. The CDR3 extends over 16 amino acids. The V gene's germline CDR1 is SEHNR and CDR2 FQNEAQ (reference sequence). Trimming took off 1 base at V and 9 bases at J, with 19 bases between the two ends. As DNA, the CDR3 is TGTGCCAGCAGCTTAGGGTTTGGAAGCCCCCCATCTGAGCAGTTCTTC. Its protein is CASSLGFGSPPSEQFF.

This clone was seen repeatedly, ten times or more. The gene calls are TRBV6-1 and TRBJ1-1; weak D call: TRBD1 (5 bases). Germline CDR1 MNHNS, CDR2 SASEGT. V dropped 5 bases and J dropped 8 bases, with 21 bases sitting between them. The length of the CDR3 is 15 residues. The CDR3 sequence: CASSPWNPREREAFF. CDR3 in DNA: TGTGCCAGCAGTCCCTGGAACCCCAGGGAACGCGAAGCTTTCTTT.

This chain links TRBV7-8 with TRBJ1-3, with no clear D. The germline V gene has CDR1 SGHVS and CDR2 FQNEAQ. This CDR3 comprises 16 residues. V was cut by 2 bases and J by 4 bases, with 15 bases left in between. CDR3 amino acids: CASSLSVTRLGNTIYF. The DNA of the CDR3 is TGTGCCAGCAGCTTATCCGTAACTCGACTCGGAAACACCATATATTTT.

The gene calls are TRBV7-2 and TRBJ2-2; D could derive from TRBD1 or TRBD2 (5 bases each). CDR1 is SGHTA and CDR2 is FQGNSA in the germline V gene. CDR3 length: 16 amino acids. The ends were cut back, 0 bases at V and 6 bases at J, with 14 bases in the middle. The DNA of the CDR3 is TGTGCCAGCAGCTTAGCCGGGGCCTCCGTCTCCGGGGAGCTGTTTTTT. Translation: CASSLAGASVSGELFF.

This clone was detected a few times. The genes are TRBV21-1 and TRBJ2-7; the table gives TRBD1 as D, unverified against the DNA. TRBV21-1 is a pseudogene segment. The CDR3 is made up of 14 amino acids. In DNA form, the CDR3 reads TGTGCCAGCAGCAAAAGGACAACTACCTACGAGCAGTACTTC. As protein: CASSKRTTTYEQYF.